These T cell receptor beta chains were read from a single sample in a study of T cells after yellow fever vaccination. TCRdb re-called the 5' RACE reads through MiXCR, storing one row per CDR3 protein. This table has hundreds of thousands of distinct CDR3 sequences, approximately 15% appearing once. Sequencing used PBMCs, obtained on the day of the yellow fever booster vaccination. All receptors come from a man aged 25 to 40 who received the YFV17D yellow fever vaccine. Each CDR3 is given with its conserved first and last residue. The D gene is left open where the match is weak. Clone size is stated in some rows and not others, as once, few, many or a class when expanded.

TRBJ2-7 | TRBD2 | TRBV5-1 | many | TGCGCCAGCAGCCCACCCGGACTAGCCACCTACGAGCAGTACTTC | CASSPPGLATYEQYF
TRBJ1-2 | - | TRBV5-4 | - | TGTGCCAGCAGCCTGGACAGCTCTAACTATGGCTACACCTTC | CASSLDSSNYGYTF
TRBJ1-2 | - | TRBV10-3 | - | TGTGCCATCCGGAATGAGGTTGACAGGAGCACCTTC | CAIRNEVDRSTF
TRBJ2-7 | - | TRBV5-1 | many | TGCGCCAGCAGCTGGGGTACGGGAGCGTACGAGCAGTACTTC | CASSWGTGAYEQYF
TRBJ1-2 | - | TRBV29-1 | few | TGCAGCGTTATGTCGCCCCCGGGATCCGGGGGCTACACCTTC | CSVMSPPGSGGYTF
TRBJ1-1 | - | TRBV7-8 | - | TGTGCCAGCAGCTTAGTTGGGGTTTCTGAAGCTTTCTTT | CASSLVGVSEAFF
TRBJ2-1 | TRBD1 | TRBV7-9 | few | TGTGCCAGCAGCTTCCGGGACAGAGCCTACAATGAGCAGTTCTTC | CASSFRDRAYNEQFF
TRBJ2-7 | TRBD2 | TRBV5-1 | few | TGCGCCAGCGGGGGGGGTAGCGTCGAAAACGAGCAGTACTTC | CASGGGSVENEQYF
TRBJ1-4 | - | TRBV5-6 | - | TGTGCCAGCAGCTTGACAGGGAGCGAAAAACTGTTTTTT | CASSLTGSEKLFF
TRBJ2-4 | - | TRBV10-1 | few | TGCGCCAGCAGTGAAAGAGAAGCCAAAAACATTCAGTACTTC | CASSEREAKNIQYF
TRBJ2-5 | TRBD2 | TRBV7-6 | few | TGTGCCAGCAGGGGGACTAGTGAAGAGACCCAGTACTTC | CASRGTSEETQYF
TRBJ2-5 | TRBD1 | TRBV25-1 | - | TGTGCCAGCAGCCACCTGGACAGGGGAGAGACCCAGTACTTC | CASSHLDRGETQYF
TRBJ1-5 | - | TRBV7-2 | many | TGTGCCAGCAGCTTACTCCCCGGGGATAGCAATCAGCCCCAGCATTTT | CASSLLPGDSNQPQHF
TRBJ2-5 | TRBD1 | TRBV6-2/TRBV6-3 | - | TGTGCCAGCAGTTACTCGAGGACAGGGGGCGATGAGACCCAGTACTTC | CASSYSRTGGDETQYF
TRBJ2-3 | - | TRBV20-1 | few | TGCAGTGCTAGAGGCCCGACCAGGGAGTATTTT | CSARGPTREYF
TRBJ1-1 | - | TRBV25-1 | few | TGTGCCAGCAAGACCGGAGGGCTGACTGAAGCTTTCTTT | CASKTGGLTEAFF
TRBJ2-1 | - | TRBV20-1 | - | TGCAGTGCTATTCCCGGCGGACCCTCTCCCGAGCAGTTCTTC | CSAIPGGPSPEQFF
TRBJ2-7 | TRBD2 | TRBV6-5 | few | TGTGCCAGCAGCACCGGGACTAGTGGGGGGCAGTACTTC | CASSTGTSGGQYF
TRBJ2-4 | - | TRBV20-1 | few | TGCAGTGCTACCAGGACAGAGACGAACATTCAGTACTTC | CSATRTETNIQYF
TRBJ2-7 | TRBD1 | TRBV6-2/TRBV6-3 | few | TGTGCCAGCAGCCCCTACGGGACAGCTCGAAGGTACTTC | CASSPYGTARRYF
TRBJ2-7 | - | TRBV5-1 | - | TGCGCCAGCAGCTTGGACGGGACGGGTACCTACGAGCAGTACTTC | CASSLDGTGTYEQYF
TRBJ2-3 | - | TRBV12-3/TRBV12-4 | - | TGTGCCAGCAGTTTAAGCTCGGGAGCAGATACGCAGTATTTT | CASSLSSGADTQYF
TRBJ1-6 | - | TRBV11-2 | - | TGTGCCAGCAGCTCCGGAAGCCTATATAATTCACCCCTCCACTTT | CASSSGSLYNSPLHF
TRBJ2-4 | TRBD2 | TRBV6-2/TRBV6-3 | - | TGTGCCAGCACCCCCCGAGCTAGCGGGAGCCCTAACATTCAGTACTTC | CASTPRASGSPNIQYF
TRBJ2-7 | - | TRBV7-2 | - | TGTGCCAGCAGCCGGCACCGGGACTCAACCTACGAGCAGTACTTC | CASSRHRDSTYEQYF
TRBJ2-1 | - | TRBV5-4 | - | TGTGCCAGCTTACCCCCCCTCGAGCAGTTCTTC | CASLPPLEQFF
TRBJ2-1 | - | TRBV5-6 | - | TGTGCCTGCAGTTCCTTGAGCTCCTACAATGAGCAGTTCTTC | CACSSLSSYNEQFF
TRBJ1-1 | - | TRBV18 | - | TGTGCCAGCTCACCGGAGGTGCAGGGAGAAGCTTTCTTT | CASSPEVQGEAFF
TRBJ2-2 | TRBD1 | TRBV12-3/TRBV12-4 | few | TGTGCCAGCAGCCGGACACAGGGGGCTGCCGGGGAGCTGTTTTTT | CASSRTQGAAGELFF
TRBJ2-3 | - | TRBV15 | - | TGTGCCACCAGCAATATCGGGTCTAGCACAGATACGCAGTATTTT | CATSNIGSSTDTQYF
TRBJ1-2 | TRBD1 | TRBV9 | - | TGTGCCAGCACTACCGGGGACAGGTCTGGCTACACCTTC | CASTTGDRSGYTF